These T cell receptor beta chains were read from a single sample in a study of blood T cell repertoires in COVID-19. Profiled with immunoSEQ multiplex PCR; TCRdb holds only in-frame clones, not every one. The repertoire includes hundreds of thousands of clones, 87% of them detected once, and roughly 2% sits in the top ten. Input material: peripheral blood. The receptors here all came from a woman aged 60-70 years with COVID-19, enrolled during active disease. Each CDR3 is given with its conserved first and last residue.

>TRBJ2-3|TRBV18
CASSPFRGGQTDTQYF
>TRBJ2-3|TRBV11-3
CASSLGQNTDTQYF
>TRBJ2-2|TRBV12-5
CASGFPGSGELFF
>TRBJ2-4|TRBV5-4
CASSVRDIAKNIQYF
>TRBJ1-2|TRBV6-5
CASSYSTPTYGYTF
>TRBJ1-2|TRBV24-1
CATSGAGNYGYTF
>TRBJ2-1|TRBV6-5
CASRGGQALNNEQFF
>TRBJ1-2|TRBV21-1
CASSKAQLKGGSYGYTF
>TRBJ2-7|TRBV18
CASSPKREGSAYEQYF
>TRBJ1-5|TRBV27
CASSLSRPPRQPQHF